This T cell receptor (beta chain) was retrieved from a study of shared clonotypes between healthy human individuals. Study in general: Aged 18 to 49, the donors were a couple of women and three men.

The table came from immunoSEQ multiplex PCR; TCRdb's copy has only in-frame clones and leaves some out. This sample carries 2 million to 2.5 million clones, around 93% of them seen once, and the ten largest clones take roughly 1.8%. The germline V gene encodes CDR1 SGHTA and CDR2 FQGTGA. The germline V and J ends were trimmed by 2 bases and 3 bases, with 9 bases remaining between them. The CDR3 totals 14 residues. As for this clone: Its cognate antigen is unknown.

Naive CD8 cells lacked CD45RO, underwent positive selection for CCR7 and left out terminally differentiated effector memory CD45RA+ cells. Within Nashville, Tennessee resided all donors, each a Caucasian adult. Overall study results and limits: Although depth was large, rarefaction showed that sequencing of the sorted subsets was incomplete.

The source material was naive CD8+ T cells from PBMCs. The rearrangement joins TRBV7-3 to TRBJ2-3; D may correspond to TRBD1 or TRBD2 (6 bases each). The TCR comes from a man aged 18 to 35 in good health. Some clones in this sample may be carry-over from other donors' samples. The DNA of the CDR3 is TGTGCCAGCAGCTTAGAAGGGGGGACAGATACGCAGTATTTT. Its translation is CASSLEGGTDTQYF. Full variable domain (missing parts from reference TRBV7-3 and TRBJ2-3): GAGVSQTPSNKVTEKGKYVELRCDPISGHTALYWYRQSLGQGPEFLIYFQGTGAADDSGLPNDRFFAVRPEGSVSTLKIQRTERGDSAVYLCASSLEGGTDTQYFGPGTRLTVL.